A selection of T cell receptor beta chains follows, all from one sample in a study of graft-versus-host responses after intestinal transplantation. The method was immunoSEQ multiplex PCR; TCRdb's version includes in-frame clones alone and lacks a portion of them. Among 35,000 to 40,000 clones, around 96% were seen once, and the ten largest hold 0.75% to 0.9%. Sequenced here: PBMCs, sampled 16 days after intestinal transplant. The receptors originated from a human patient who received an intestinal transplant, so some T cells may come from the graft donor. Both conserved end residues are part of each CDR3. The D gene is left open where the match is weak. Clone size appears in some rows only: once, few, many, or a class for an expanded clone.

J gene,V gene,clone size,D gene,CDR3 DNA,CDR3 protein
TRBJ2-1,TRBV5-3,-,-,TGTGCCAGAAGCTTGCCTAGCGAGTACAATGAGCAGTTCTTC,CARSLPSEYNEQFF
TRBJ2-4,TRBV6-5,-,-,TGTGCCAGCAGTGTCCGGGACAACATTCAGTACTTC,CASSVRDNIQYF
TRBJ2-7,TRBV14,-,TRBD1,TGTGCCAGCAGCCATACCCGGGACAGCTCCTACGAGCAGTACTTC,CASSHTRDSSYEQYF
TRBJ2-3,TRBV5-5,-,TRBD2,TGTGCCAGCAGCCCCGGGACTAGCGGGAGCACAGATACGCAGTATTTT,CASSPGTSGSTDTQYF
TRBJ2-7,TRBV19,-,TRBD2,TGTGCCAGTAGCACCGATAGCGGGAGCCAAGTTTACGAGCAGTACTTC,CASSTDSGSQVYEQYF
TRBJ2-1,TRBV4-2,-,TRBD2,TGTGCCAGCAGCCAGGGGACTACCAACAATGAGCAGTTCTTC,CASSQGTTNNEQFF
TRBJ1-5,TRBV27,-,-,TGTGCCAGCAGTTTAAAGGGGTATCAGCCCCAGCATTTT,CASSLKGYQPQHF
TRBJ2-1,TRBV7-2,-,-,TGTGCCAGCAGCTTTGCTCGGGGGGAGCAGTTCTTC,CASSFARGEQFF
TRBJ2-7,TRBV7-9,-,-,TGTGCCAGCAGCATCGCCTACGAGCAGTACTTC,CASSIAYEQYF
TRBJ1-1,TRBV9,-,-,TGTGCCAGCCGTGGGGTTGGCACTGAAGCTTTCTTT,CASRGVGTEAFF
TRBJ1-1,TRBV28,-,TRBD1,TGTGCCAGCAGTTTAGTTTTGGGACAGGGGCTGGTTCGGGCTTTCTTT,CASSLVLGQGLVRAFF
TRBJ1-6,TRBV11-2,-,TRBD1,TGTGCCAGCAGTTCACCGGGGACAGGGGAGTCACCCCTCCACTTT,CASSSPGTGESPLHF
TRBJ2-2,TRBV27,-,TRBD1,TGTGCCAGCAGTCTATACGGGACAGGGACCGGGGAGCTGTTTTTT,CASSLYGTGTGELFF
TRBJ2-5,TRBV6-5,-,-,TGTGCCAGACCCCCGCCAGGGGGGGGGAAGGAGACCCAGTACTTC,CARPPPGGGKETQYF
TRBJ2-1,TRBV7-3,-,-,TGTGCCAGCAGCTTAGGCGTAGACAATGAGCAGTTCTTC,CASSLGVDNEQFF
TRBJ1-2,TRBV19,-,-,TGTGCCAGTAGCCCTAAACTGAATTATGGCTACACCTTC,CASSPKLNYGYTF
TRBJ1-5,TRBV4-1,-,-,TGCGCCAGCAGCCTCGGAGTAAATCAGCCCCAGCATTTT,CASSLGVNQPQHF
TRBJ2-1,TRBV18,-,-,TGTGCCAGCTCACCAGGGTTCAGCTCCTACAATGAGCAGTTCTTC,CASSPGFSSYNEQFF
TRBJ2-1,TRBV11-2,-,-,TGTGCCAGCAGCTTTAGTAGGAGGAGAGACAATGAGCAGTTCTTC,CASSFSRRRDNEQFF
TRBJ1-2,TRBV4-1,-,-,TGCGCCAGCAGCCAAGATCGTAAGGCGTCGGGCTATGGCTACACCTTC,CASSQDRKASGYGYTF
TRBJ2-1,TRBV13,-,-,TGTGCCAGCAGAGGGGGGTACAATGAGCAGTTCTTC,CASRGGYNEQFF
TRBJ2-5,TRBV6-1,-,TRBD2,TGTGCCAGCAGTGAAGCGGGGGGGTTGTGGGAGACCCAGTACTTC,CASSEAGGLWETQYF
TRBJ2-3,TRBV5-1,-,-,TGCGCCAGCAGCTTGGGATCGACGGCTAGCACAGATACGCAGTATTTT,CASSLGSTASTDTQYF
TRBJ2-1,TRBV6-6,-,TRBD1,TGTGCCAGCAGCCTCTTAGGGACAGGGATCGTCAATGAGCAGTTCTTC,CASSLLGTGIVNEQFF
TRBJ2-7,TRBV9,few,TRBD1,TGTGCCAGCAGCGAGGGGGGGACAGGGAATAACGAGCAGTACTTC,CASSEGGTGNNEQYF
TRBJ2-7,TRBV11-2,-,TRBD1,TGTGCCAGCAGCTTAACGGGACAGGACTCCTACGAGCAGTACTTC,CASSLTGQDSYEQYF
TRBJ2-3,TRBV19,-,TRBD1,TGTGCCAGTAGTACCCCCGTATTGGGGACAGGACCAGATACGCAGTATTTT,CASSTPVLGTGPDTQYF
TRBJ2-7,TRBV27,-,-,TGTGCCAGCAGTTTATCGGCGGCCCTAATCTACGAGCAGTACTTC,CASSLSAALIYEQYF
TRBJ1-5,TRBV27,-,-,TGTGCCAGCAGTTTATCGGTCCTATATAGCAATCAGCCCCAGCATTTT,CASSLSVLYSNQPQHF
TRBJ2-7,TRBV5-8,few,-,TGTGCCAGCAGCTGGAGGGACAGAGGCCCCTACGAGCAGTACTTC,CASSWRDRGPYEQYF
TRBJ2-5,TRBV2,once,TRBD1,TGTGCCAGCAGTGGAGGGACAGGGTTAAAGACCCAGTACTTC,CASSGGTGLKTQYF
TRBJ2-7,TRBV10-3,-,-,TGTGCCATCAGTGAATTTTCGGGAGCAGCAGACGAGCAGTACTTC,CAISEFSGAADEQYF
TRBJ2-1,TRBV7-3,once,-,TGTGCCAGCAGCTTAACGGGCAGGGCACCACCGTACAATGAGCAGTTCTTC,CASSLTGRAPPYNEQFF
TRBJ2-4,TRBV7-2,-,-,TGTGCCAGCAGCTTAGGGTCTCCCGCGCCCAAAAACATTCAGTACTTC,CASSLGSPAPKNIQYF
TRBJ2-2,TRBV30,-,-,TGTGCCTGGAGTCCCGTGGGGGGGGAGCTGTTTTTT,CAWSPVGGELFF
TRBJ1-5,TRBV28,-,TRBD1,TGTGCCAGCAGTTTAGGGACAGCAAATCAGCCCCAGCATTTT,CASSLGTANQPQHF
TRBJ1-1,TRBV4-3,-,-,TGCGCCAGCAGCCAATGGAGCCCCGGGGGATACATGAACACTGAAGCTTTCTTT,CASSQWSPGGYMNTEAFF
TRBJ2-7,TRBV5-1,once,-,TGCGCCAGCAGCTTGGGTATAAGCTCCTACGAGCAGTACTTC,CASSLGISSYEQYF
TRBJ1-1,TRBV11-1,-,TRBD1,TGTGCCAGCAGCTTAAACAGGGGTAACACTGAAGCTTTCTTT,CASSLNRGNTEAFF
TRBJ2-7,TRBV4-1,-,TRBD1,TGCGCCACCGGCCGGGACAGCTCCTACGAGCAGTACTTC,CATGRDSSYEQYF
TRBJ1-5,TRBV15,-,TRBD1,TGTGCCACCAGCAGGTATGTGTCACCAACGACAGGGAGTAGTAGCAATCAGCCCCAGCATTTT,CATSRYVSPTTGSSSNQPQHF
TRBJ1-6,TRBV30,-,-,TGTGCCTGGAGTGCCCCAGGATTCCACTTT,CAWSAPGFHF
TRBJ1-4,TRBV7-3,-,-,TGTGCCAGCAGCCCTGCGGGGGGCAGTGAAAAACTGTTTTTT,CASSPAGGSEKLFF
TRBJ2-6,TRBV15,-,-,TGTGCCACCAGCAGCCTCGGGTTTAAAGCTGGGGCCAACGTCCTGACTTTC,CATSSLGFKAGANVLTF
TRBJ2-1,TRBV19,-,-,TGTGCCAGTAGTATAGAAGTAGCGGCTAACTACAATGAGCAGTTCTTC,CASSIEVAANYNEQFF
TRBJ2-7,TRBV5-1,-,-,TGCGCCAGCAGCTTGGTTGGCAGGGGACGCGACGAGCAGTACTTC,CASSLVGRGRDEQYF
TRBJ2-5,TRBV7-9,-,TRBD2,TGTGCCAGCAGCTTAGCGGCTAGCGGGGGGGAAGAGACCCAGTACTTC,CASSLAASGGEETQYF
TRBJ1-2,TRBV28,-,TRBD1,TGTGCCAGCAGCGTCGCACCAGGGGGCTATGGCTACACCTTC,CASSVAPGGYGYTF
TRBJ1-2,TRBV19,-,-,TGTGCCAGTAGTAGTACACCCATCGGCTACACCTTC,CASSSTPIGYTF
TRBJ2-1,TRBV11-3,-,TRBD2,TGTGCCAGCAGCTTAGATTTGGGACTAGCGGGACGCAATGAGCAGTTCTTC,CASSLDLGLAGRNEQFF